These 10 T cell receptor beta chains were all obtained from the same sample, sequenced in a study of cytomegalovirus exposure and HLA in healthy donors. 60 Vbeta and 13 Jbeta primers were used in PCR. Method: immunoSEQ multiplex PCR; TCRdb's copy keeps in-frame clones and lacks some. The sample lists 150,000 to 200,000 clones, 75% to 80% seen once, with roughly 13% in the top ten. Input material: PBMCs. The source of these receptors is a man between 45 and 60 years old in good health and CMV-seropositive.

The J gene is TRBJ2-5, the V gene TRBV11-2, with 7 bases fitting TRBD2. With V trimmed by 7 bases and J by 5 bases, 13 bases remained unmatched. CDR3 size: 15 residues. Germline V gene lookup returns CDR1 SGHAT and CDR2 FQNNGV. The CDR3 DNA reads as TGTGCCAGCAATCCGGGAGGAAGCCCTTGGGAGACCCAGTACTTC. Its translation is CASNPGGSPWETQYF.

The chain joins TRBV28 to TRBJ2-3, with 7 bases lining up with TRBD1. This CDR3 spans 14 amino acids. V was clipped by 3 bases and J by 6 bases; unmatched bases: 6. CDR1 is MDHEN, CDR2 SYDVKM, per germline. CDR3 sequence: CASSFDRASDTQYF. In DNA, the CDR3 is TGTGCCAGCAGTTTTGACAGGGCCTCGGATACGCAGTATTTT.

The V gene is TRBV13, the J gene TRBJ2-5; maybe TRBD2 (6 bases). The CDR3 length is 14 residues. V lost 5 bases to trimming and J lost 4 bases, with 14 bases between them. The germline CDR1 and CDR2 sequences are PRHDT and FYEKMQ (reference sequence). The CDR3 protein is CASSERRLGETQYF. CDR3 in DNA: TGTGCCAGCAGCGAGAGACGACTAGGAGAGACCCAGTACTTC.

The chain employs TRBV28 and TRBJ1-2; TRBD1 matches 7 bases. J lost 4 bases, V lost 5 bases, and 7 bases had no gene match. The CDR3 is made up of 14 amino acids. The germline V gene has CDR1 MDHEN and CDR2 SYDVKM. The CDR3 is CASSPGGGGYGYTF. CDR3 DNA: TGTGCCAGCAGTCCTGGAGGGGGCGGCTATGGCTACACCTTC.

The chain carries TRBV4-3 and TRBJ2-5; 8 positions agree with TRBD2. The V gene end was trimmed by 1 base and the J gene end by 5 bases; junction bases not matched to a gene: 9. This CDR3 has 16 amino acids. Germline V lookup: CDR1 LGHNA, CDR2 YSLEER. In DNA, the CDR3 is TGCGCCAGCAGCCAAGGCGACGGGGGGGCGGGGGAGACCCAGTACTTC. Protein product: CASSQGDGGAGETQYF.

The chain joins TRBV18 to TRBJ1-2; a weak D match, TRBD1 (6 bases). The CDR3 spans 13 residues. Germline CDR1 KGHSH, CDR2 LQKENI. The ends were cut back, 3 bases at V and 8 bases at J, with 13 bases in the middle. CDR3 region: CASSPTGSRGYTF. Here the CDR3 DNA reads TGTGCCAGCTCACCGACAGGCTCCCGGGGCTACACCTTC.

This chain joins TRBV7-8 and TRBJ1-5, with D possibly being TRBD1 (5 bases). CDR3 length: 14 residues. The V and J ends lost 2 bases and 3 bases respectively, with 8 bases between them. Germline CDR1 is SGHVS and CDR2 is FQNEAQ. CDR3 in amino acids: CASSLKGANQPQHF. CDR3 DNA sequence: TGTGCCAGCAGCTTAAAAGGGGCCAATCAGCCCCAGCATTTT.

The chain uses TRBV6-4 and TRBJ2-3, with 7 nucleotides matching TRBD2. This CDR3 is 15 amino acids long. The V segment lost 2 bases and the J segment 1 base; nucleotides outside the gene matches: 3. Germline assignment: CDR1 MRHNA and CDR2 SNTAGT. This CDR3 is CASSDRGDGTDTQYF. The CDR3 DNA reads as TGTGCCAGCAGTGACCGGGGGGACGGCACAGATACGCAGTATTTT.

The chain couples TRBV2 to TRBJ1-4; TRBD1 agrees at 8 bases. From germline, CDR1 is SNHLY and CDR2 FYNNEI. This CDR3 has 13 amino acids. Unmatched junction bases numbered 5, after V lost 7 bases and J lost 7 bases. The CDR3 loop reads CASTGQGGEKLFF. The CDR3 nucleotides are TGTGCCAGCACAGGACAGGGAGGTGAAAAACTGTTTTTT.

The chain combines TRBV14 with TRBJ2-7; 8 nucleotides line up with TRBD2. CDR1 and CDR2 from the germline V gene are SGHDN and FVKESK. This CDR3 comprises 18 residues. V gave up 0 bases and J gave up 5 bases; unmatched junction bases: 15. The CDR3, as DNA: TGTGCCAGCAGCCAAGATAGCCGAGATCTCGGGGGGGCCCACGAGCAGTACTTC. Translating gives CASSQDSRDLGGAHEQYF.